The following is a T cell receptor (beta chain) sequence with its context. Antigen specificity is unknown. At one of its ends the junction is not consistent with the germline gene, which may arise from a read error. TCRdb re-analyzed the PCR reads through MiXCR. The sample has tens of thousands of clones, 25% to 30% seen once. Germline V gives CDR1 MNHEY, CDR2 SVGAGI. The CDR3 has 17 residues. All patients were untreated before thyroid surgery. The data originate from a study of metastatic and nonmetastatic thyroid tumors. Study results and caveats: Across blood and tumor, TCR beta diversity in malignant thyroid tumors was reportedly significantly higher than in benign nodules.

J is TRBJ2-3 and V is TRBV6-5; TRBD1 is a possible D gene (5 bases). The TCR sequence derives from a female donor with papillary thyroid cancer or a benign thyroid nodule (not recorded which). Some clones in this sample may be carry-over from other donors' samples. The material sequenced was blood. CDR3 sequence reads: CASTFRPRGPSRDTQYF. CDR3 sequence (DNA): TGTGCCAGCACCTTCCGACCCCGTGGCCCCTCCAGGGATACACAGTATTTT.